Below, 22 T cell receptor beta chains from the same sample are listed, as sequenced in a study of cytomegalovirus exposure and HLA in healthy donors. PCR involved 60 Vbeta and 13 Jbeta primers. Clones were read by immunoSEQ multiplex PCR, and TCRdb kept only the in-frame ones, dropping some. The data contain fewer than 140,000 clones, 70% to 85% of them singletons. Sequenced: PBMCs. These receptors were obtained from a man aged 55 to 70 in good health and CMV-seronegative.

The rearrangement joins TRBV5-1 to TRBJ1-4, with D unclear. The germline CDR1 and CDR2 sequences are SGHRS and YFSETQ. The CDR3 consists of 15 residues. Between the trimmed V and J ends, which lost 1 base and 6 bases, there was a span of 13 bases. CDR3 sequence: CASSLKGSYDEKLFF. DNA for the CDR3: TGCGCCAGCAGCTTGAAAGGGAGTTACGATGAAAAACTGTTTTTT.

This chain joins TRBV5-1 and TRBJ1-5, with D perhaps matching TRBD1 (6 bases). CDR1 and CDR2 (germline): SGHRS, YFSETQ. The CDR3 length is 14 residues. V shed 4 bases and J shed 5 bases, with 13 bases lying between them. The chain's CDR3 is CASSLGTNDQPQHF. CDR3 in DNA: TGCGCCAGCAGCCTGGGGACAAACGATCAGCCCCAGCATTTT.

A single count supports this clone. The chain's CDR3 is CASSPSGSFNYEQYV. The CDR3 DNA is TGTGCCAGCTCACCTTCGGGGAGTTTTAACTACGAGCAGTACGTC. This chain links TRBV18 with TRBJ2-7, with a possible D match to TRBD2 (5 bases). V lost 3 bases and J 3 bases, leaving 15 bases between the germline ends. The CDR3 extends over 15 amino acids. Looked up from germline, CDR1 is KGHSH and CDR2 is LQKENI.

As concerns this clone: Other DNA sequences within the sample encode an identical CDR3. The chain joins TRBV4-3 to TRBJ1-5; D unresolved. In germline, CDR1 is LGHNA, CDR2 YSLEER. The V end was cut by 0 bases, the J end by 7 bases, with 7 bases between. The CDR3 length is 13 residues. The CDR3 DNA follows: TGCGCCAGCAGCCAAGATTCGGGACAGCCCCAGCATTTT. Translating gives CASSQDSGQPQHF.

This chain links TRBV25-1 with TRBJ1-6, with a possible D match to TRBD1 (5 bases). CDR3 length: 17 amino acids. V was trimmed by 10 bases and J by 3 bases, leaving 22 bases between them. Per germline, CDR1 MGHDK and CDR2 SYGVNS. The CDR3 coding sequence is TGTGCCAACCCGGACCTCTGGGGCGTTATCTATAATTCACCCCTCCACTTT. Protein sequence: CANPDLWGVIYNSPLHF.

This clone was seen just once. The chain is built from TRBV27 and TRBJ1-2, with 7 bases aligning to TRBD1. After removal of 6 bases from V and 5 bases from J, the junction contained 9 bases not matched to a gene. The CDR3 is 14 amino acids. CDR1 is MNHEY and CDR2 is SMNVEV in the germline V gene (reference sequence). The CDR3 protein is CASRKQGQRYGYTF. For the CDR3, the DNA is TGTGCCAGCAGAAAACAGGGACAGCGTTATGGCTACACCTTC.

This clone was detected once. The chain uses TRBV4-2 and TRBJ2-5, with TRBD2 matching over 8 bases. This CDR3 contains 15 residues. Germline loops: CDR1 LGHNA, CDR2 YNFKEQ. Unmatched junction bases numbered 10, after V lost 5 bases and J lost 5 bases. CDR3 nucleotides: TGTGCCAGCAGCTCAAGTACGGGGGGGGACGAGACCCAGTACTTC. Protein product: CASSSSTGGDETQYF.

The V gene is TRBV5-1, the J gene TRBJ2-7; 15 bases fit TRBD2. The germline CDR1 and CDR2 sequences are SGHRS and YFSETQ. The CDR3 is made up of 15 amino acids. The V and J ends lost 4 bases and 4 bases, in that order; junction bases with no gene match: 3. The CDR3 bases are TGCGCCAGCAGCGTAGGGACTAGCGGGGGGTACGAGCAGTACGTC. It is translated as CASSVGTSGGYEQYV.

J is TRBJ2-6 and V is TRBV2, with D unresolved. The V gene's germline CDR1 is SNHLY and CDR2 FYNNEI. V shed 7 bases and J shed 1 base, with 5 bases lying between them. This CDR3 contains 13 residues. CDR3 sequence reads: CASKESGANVLTF. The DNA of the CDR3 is TGTGCCAGCAAGGAGTCTGGGGCCAACGTCCTGACTTTC.

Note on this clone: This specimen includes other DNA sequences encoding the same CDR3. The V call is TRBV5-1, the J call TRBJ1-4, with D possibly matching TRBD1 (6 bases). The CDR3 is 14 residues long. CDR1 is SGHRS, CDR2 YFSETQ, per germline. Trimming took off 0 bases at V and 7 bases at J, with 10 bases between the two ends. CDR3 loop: CASSLGDNVEKLFF. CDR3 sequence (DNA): TGCGCCAGCAGCTTGGGGGACAACGTTGAAAAACTGTTTTTT.

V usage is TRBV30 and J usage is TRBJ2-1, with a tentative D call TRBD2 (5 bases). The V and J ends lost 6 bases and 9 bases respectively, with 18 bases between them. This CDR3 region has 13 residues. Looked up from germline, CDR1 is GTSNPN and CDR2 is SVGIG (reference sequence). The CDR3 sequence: CACPGPGAGEQFF. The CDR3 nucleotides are TGTGCCTGCCCGGGCCCTGGTGCGGGTGAGCAGTTCTTC.

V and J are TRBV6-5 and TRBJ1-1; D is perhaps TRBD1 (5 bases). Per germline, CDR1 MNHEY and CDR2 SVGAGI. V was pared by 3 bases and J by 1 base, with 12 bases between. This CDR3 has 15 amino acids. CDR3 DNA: TGTGCCAGCAGTTATAGTGGACACCCGAACACTGAAGCTTTCTTT. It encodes CASSYSGHPNTEAFF.

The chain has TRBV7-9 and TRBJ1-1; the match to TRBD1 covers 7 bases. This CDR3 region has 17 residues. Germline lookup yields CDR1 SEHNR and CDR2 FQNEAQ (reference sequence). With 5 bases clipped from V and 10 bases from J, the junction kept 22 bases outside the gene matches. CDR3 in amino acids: CASSTDGGGFKAGLAFF. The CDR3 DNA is TGTGCCAGCAGCACCGACGGAGGGGGCTTTAAGGCCGGGTTAGCTTTCTTT.

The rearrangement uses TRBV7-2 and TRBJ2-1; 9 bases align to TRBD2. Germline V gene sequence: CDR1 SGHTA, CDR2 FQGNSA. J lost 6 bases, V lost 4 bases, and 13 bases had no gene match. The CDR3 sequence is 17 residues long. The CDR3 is CASSSQAGGKVGNEQFF. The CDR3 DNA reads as TGTGCCAGCAGCTCCCAGGCGGGGGGGAAGGTAGGCAATGAGCAGTTCTTC.

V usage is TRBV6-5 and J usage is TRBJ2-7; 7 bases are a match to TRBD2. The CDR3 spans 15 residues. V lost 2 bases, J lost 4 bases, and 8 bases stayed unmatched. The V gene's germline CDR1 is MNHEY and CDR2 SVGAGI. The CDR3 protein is CASSYKGWGGYEQYV. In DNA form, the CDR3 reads TGTGCCAGCAGTTACAAGGGATGGGGGGGTTACGAGCAGTACGTC.

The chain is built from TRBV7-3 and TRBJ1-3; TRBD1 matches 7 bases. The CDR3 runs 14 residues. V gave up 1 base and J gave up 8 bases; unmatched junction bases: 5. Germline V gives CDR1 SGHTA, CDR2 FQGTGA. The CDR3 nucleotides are TGTGCCAGCAGCTTAAGACAGGGCGCTGACACCATATATTTT. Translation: CASSLRQGADTIYF.

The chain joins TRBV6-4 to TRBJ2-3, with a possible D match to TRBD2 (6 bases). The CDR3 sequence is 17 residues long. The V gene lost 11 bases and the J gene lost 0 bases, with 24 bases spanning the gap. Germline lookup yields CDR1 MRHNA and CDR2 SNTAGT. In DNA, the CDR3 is TGTGCCCTCGAACCGGGGACTCCAAATTGGAGCACAGATACGCAGTATTTT. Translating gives CALEPGTPNWSTDTQYF.

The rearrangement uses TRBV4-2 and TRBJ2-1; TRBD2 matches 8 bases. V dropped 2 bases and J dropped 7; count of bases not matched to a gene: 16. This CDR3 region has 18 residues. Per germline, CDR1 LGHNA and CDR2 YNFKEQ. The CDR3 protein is CASSQRGGTGLESNEQFF. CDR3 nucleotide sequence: TGTGCCAGCAGCCAACGGGGAGGGACGGGACTAGAAAGTAATGAGCAGTTCTTC.

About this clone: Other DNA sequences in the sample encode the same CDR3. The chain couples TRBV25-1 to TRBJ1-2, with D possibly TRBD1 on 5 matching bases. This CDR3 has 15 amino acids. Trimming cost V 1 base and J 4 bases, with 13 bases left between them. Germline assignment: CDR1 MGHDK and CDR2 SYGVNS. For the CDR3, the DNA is TGTGCCAGCAGTGAATGGGCAGGGAAGATCTATGGCTACACCTTC. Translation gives CASSEWAGKIYGYTF.

The CDR3 protein is CASSKTGLRYGYTF. The CDR3 DNA reads as TGTGCCAGCAGTAAAACAGGGCTGCGGTATGGCTACACCTTC. V gene TRBV6-5 combines with J gene TRBJ1-2; D may be TRBD1 (6 bases). This CDR3 is built from 14 residues. Germline lookup yields CDR1 MNHEY and CDR2 SVGAGI. V shed 5 bases and J shed 5 bases, with 15 bases lying between them.

CDR3 in amino acids: CASSLRRGHRNEQFF. DNA for the CDR3: TGTGCCAGCAGCTTGAGGCGGGGTCATAGGAATGAGCAGTTCTTC. The chain recombines TRBV5-6 with TRBJ2-1; perhaps TRBD2 as D (6 bases). Trimming stripped 1 base from V and 7 bases from J, with 15 bases between. This CDR3 contains 15 residues. CDR1 SGHDT and CDR2 YYEEEE come from the germline V gene.

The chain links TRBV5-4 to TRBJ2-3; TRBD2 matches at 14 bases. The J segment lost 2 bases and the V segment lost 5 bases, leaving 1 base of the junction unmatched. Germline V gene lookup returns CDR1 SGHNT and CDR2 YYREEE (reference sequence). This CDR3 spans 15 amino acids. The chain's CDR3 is CASRTSGGATDTQYF. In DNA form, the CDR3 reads TGTGCCAGCAGGACTAGCGGGGGGGCCACAGATACGCAGTATTTT.